This TCR beta chain was recorded in a study of beta chain features in type 1 diabetes. Study-level points and caveats: Patients' naive, central memory and Treg TCRB repertoires seemed closer to one another than those of healthy donors. Moderate yet significant TCRB CDR3 shortening was seen in Type 1 diabetes patients in all four CD4+ subsets. Insertions at VDJ junctions were less frequent in type 1 diabetes patients. These patients also deleted more nucleotides at the same junctions. Cells carrying high TCR expression could end up over-represented when cDNA is sequenced.

On this clone: Its antigen is currently unknown.

Every isolated RNA sample was fully reverse transcribed, so sequencing captured expressed TCRB transcripts. Here immunoSEQ multiplex PCR was the method, and the copy in TCRdb shows in-frame clones only, minus some. Of over 150,000 clones in the sample, approximately 8.1% are singletons; the top ten hold approximately 0.85%. The CDR3 consists of 15 residues. The trim removed 5 bases at V and 4 bases at J, leaving 7 bases unmatched. CDR1 and CDR2 (germline): SEHNR, FQNEAQ (reference sequence). CD45RO/CCR7/CD25/CD127/CD95/CD27 sorting isolated CD4+ naive, central memory, regulatory and stem cell-like memory cells.

The V gene is TRBV7-9, the J gene TRBJ2-5, with TRBD1 matching 10 bases. The sequenced sample consisted of central memory CD4+ T cells from blood. This sequence originates from a woman aged 35 to 49 with type 1 diabetes. The CDR3 protein is CASSAKGQGRETQYF. The CDR3 DNA sequence: TGTGCCAGCAGCGCGAAGGGACAGGGGAGAGAGACCCAGTACTTC.